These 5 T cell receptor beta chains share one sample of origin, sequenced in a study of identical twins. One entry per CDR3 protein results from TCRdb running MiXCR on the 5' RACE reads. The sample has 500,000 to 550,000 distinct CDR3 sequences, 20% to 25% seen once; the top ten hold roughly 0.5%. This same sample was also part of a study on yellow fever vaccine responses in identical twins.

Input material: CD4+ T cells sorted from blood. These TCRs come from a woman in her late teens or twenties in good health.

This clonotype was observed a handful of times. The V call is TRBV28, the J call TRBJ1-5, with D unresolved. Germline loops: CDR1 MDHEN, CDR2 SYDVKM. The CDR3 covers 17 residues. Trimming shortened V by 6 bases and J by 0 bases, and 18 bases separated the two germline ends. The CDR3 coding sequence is TGTGCCAGCAGGGAAACAAGGATGAGATATAGCAATCAGCCCCAGCATTTT. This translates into CASRETRMRYSNQPQHF.

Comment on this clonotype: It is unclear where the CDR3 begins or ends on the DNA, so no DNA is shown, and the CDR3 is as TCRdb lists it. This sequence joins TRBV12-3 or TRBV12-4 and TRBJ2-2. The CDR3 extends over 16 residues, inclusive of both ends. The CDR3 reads CASSFLAGANTGELFF.

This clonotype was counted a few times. CDR3 DNA sequence: TGTGCCAGCAGTTTGGGCCTAGCGCACCGCTACGAGCAGTACGTC. Its translation: CASSLGLAHRYEQYV. The rearrangement links TRBV12-3 or TRBV12-4 to TRBJ2-7; possible D gene TRBD2, 6 bases. V dropped 3 bases and J dropped 3 bases, with 15 bases sitting between them. This CDR3 comprises 15 residues.

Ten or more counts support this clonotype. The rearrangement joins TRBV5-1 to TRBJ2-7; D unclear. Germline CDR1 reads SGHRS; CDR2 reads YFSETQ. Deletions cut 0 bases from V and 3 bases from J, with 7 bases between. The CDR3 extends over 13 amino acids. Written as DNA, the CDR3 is TGCGCCAGCAGCTTGGCCACGCACTACGAGCAGTACTTC. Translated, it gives CASSLATHYEQYF.

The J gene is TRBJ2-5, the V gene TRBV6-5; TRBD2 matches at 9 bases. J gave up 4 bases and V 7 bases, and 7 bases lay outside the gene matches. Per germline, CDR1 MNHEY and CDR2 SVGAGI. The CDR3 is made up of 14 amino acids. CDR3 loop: CASKLAGERETQYF. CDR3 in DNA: TGTGCCAGCAAGTTAGCGGGAGAAAGAGAGACCCAGTACTTC.